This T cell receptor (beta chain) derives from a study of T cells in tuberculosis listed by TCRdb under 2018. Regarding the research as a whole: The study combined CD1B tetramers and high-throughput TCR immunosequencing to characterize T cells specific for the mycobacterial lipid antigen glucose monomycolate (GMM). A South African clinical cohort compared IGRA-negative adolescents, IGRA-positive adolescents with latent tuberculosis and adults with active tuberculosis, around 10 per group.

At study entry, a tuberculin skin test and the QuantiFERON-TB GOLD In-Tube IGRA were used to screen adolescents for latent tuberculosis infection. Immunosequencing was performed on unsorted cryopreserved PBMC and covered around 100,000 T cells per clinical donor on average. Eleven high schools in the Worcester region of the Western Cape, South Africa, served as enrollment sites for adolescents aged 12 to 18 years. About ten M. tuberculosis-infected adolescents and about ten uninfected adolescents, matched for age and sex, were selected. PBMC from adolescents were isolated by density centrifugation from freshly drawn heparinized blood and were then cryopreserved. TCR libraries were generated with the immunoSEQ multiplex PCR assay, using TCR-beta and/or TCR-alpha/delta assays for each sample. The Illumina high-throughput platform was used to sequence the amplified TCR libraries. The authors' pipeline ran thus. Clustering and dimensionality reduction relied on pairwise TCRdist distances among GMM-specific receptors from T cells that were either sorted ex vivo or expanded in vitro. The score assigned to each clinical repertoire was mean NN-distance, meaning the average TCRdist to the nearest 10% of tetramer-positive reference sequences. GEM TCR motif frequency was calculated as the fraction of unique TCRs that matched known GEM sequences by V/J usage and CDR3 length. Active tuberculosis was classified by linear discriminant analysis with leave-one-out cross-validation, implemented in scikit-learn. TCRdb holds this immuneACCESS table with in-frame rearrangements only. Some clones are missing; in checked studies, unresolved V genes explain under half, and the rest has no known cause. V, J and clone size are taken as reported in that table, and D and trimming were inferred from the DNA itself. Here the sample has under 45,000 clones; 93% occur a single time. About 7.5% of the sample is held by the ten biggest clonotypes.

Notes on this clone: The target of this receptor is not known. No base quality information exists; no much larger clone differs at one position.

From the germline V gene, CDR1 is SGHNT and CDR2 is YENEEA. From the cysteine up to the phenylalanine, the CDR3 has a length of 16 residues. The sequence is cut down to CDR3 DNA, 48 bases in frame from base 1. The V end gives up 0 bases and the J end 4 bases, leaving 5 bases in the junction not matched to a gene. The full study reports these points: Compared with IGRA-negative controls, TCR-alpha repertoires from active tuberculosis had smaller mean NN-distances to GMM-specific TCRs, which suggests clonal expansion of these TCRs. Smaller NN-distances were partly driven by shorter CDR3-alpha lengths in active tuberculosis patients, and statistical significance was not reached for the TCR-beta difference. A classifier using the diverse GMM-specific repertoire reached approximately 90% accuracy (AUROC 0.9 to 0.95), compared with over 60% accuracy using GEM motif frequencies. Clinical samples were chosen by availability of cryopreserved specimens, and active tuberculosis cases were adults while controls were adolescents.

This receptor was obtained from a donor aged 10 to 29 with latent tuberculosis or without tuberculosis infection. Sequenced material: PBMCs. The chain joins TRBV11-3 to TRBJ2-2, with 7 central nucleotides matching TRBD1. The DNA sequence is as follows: TGTGCCAGCAGCTTAGACGGGGACAGATCCACCGGGGAGCTGTTTTTT. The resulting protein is CASSLDGDRSTGELFF.